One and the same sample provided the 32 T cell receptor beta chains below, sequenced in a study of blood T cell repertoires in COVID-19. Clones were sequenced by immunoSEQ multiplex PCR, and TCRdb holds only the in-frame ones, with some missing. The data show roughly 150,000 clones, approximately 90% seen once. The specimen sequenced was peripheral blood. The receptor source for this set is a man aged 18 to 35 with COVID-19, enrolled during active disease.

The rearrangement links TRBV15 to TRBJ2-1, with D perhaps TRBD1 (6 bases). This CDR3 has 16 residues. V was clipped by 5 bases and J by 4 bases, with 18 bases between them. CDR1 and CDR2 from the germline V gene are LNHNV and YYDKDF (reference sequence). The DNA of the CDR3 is TGTGCCACCAGCCCCCGTACAGGGAAACAATACAATGAGCAGTTCTTC. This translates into CATSPRTGKQYNEQFF. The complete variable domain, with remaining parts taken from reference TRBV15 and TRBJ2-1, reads DAMVIQNPRYQVTQFGKPVTLSCSQTLNHNVMYWYQQKSSQAPKLLFHYYDKDFNNEADTPDNFQSRRPNTSFCFLDIRSPGLGDTAMYLCATSPRTGKQYNEQFFGPGTRLTVL.

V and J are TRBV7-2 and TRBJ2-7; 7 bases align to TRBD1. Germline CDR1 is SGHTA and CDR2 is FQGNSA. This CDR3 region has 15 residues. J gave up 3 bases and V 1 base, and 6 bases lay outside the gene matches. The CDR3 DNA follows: TGTGCCAGCAGCTTAGAAGACAGGGTCGGCTACGAGCAGTACTTC. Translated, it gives CASSLEDRVGYEQYF.

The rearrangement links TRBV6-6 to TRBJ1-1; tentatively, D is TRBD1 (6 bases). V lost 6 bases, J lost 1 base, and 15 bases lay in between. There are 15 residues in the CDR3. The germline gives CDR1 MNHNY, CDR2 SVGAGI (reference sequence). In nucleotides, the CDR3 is TGTGCCAGCAGACCTGACAGGAAAAAGAACACTGAAGCTTTCTTT. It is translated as CASRPDRKKNTEAFF.

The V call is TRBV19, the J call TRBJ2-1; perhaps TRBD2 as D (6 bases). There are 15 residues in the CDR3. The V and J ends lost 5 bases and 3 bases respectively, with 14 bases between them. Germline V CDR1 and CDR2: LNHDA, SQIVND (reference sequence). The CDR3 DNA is TGTGCCAGTAGTCCTTTTGGGGGACTCTACAATGAGCAGTTCTTC. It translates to CASSPFGGLYNEQFF.

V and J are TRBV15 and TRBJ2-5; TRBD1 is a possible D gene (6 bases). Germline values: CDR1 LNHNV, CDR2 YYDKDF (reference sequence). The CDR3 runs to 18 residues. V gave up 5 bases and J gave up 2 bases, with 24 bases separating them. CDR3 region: CATSGESFLGTPQETQYF. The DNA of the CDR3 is TGTGCCACCAGCGGCGAGAGCTTCCTCGGGACACCACAAGAGACCCAGTACTTC.

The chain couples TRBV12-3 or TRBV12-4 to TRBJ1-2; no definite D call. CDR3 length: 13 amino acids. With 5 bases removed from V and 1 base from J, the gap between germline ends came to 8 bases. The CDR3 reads CASSTDINYGYTF. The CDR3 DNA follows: TGTGCCAGCAGTACCGACATTAACTATGGCTACACCTTC.

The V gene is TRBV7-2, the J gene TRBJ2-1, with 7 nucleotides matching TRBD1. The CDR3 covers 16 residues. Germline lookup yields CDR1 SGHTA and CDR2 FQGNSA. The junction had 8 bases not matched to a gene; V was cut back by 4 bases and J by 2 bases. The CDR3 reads CASSSRAQGAYNEQFF. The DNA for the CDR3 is TGTGCCAGCAGCTCCCGGGCGCAGGGGGCCTACAATGAGCAGTTCTTC.

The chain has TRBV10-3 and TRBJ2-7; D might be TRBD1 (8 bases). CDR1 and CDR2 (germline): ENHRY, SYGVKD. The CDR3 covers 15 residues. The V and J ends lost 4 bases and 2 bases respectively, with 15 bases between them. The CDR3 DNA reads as TGTGCCATCAGTGTAAGCGGGACAGGAGCCTACGAGCAGTACTTC. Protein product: CAISVSGTGAYEQYF.

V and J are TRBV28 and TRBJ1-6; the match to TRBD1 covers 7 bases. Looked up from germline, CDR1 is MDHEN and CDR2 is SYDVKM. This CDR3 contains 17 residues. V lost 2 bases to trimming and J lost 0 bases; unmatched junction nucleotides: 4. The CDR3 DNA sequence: TGTGCCAGCAGTTTACTGGGACAGAGCTCCTATAATTCACCCCTCCACTTT. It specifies CASSLLGQSSYNSPLHF.

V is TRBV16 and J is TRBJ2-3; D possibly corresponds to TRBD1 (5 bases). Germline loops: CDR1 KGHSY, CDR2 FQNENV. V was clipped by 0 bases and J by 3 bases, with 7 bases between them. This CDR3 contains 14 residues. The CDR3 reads CASSQSGVTDTQYF. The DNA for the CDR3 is TGTGCCAGCAGCCAATCAGGGGTGACAGATACGCAGTATTTT.

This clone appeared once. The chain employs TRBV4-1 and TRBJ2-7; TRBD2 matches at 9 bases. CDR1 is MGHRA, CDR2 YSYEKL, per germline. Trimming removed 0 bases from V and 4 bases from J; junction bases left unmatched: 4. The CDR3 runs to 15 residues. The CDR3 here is CASSQDVAGVYEQYF. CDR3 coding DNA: TGCGCCAGCAGCCAAGATGTAGCGGGAGTTTACGAGCAGTACTTC.

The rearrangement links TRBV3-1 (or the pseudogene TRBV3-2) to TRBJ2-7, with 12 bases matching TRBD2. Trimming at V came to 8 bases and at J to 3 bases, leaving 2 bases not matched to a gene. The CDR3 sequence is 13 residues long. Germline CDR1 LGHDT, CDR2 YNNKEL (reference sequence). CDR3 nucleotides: TGTGCCAGCTCTAGCGGGAGGGACTACGAGCAGTACTTC. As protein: CASSSGRDYEQYF.

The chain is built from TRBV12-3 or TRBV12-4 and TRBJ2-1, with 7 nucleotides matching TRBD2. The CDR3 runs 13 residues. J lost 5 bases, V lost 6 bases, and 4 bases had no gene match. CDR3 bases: TGTGCCAGCAGCATCGGGGGGAACAATGAGCAGTTCTTC. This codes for CASSIGGNNEQFF.

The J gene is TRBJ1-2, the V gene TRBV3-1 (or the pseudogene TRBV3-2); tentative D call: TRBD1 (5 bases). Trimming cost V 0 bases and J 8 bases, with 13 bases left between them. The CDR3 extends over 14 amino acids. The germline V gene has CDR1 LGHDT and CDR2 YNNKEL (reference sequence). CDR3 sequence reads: CASSQDIRVSGYTF. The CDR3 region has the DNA TGTGCCAGCAGCCAAGATATCAGGGTGTCGGGCTACACCTTC.

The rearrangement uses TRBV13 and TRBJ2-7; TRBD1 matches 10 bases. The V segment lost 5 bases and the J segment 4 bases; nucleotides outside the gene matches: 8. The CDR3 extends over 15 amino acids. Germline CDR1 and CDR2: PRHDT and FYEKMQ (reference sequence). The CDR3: CASSAPGQGFYEQYF. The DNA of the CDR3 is TGTGCCAGCAGCGCCCCGGGACAGGGGTTTTACGAGCAGTACTTC.

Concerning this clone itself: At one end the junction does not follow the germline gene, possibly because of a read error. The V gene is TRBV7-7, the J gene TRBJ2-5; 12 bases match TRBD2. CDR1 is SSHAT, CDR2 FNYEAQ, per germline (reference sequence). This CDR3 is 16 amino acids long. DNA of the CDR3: TGTGCTAGCAGCCCCCGGACTAGCGGGAACCAAGAGACCCAGTACTTC. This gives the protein CASSPRTSGNQETQYF.

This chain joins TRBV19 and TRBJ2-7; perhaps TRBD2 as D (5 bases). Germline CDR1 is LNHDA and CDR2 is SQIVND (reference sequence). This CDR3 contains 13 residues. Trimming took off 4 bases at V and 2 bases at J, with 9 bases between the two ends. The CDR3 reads CASSTTSTYEQYF. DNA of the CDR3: TGTGCCAGTAGTACAACTAGTACCTACGAGCAGTACTTC.

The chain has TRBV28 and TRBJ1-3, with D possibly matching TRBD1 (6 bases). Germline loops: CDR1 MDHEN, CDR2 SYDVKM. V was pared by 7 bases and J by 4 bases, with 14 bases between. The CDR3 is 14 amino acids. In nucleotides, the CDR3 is TGTGCCAGCACCATTGGGGGGGCAGGAAACACCATATATTTT. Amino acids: CASTIGGAGNTIYF.

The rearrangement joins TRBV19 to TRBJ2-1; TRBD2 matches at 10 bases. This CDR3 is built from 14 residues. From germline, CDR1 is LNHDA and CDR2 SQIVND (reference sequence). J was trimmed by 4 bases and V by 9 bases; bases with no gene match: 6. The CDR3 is CASQAGGPYNEQFF. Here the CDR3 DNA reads TGTGCCAGCCAAGCGGGAGGGCCATACAATGAGCAGTTCTTC.

The CDR3 DNA follows: TGTGCCAGCGGCGGACAGGGTTTCTCTGGGGCCAACGTCCTGACTTTC. It is translated as CASGGQGFSGANVLTF. This rearrangement joins TRBV7-2 to TRBJ2-6, with TRBD1 matching 8 bases. Germline V gene data show CDR1 as SGHTA and CDR2 as FQGNSA. After removal of 8 bases from V and 0 bases from J, the junction contained 6 bases not matched to a gene. This CDR3 has 16 amino acids. The complete variable domain, with remaining parts taken from reference TRBV7-2 and TRBJ2-6, reads GAGVSQSPSNKVTEKGKDVELRCDPISGHTALYWYRQSLGQGLEFLIYFQGNSAPDKSGLPSDRFSAERTGGSVSTLTIQRTQQEDSAVYLCASGGQGFSGANVLTFGAGSRLTVL.

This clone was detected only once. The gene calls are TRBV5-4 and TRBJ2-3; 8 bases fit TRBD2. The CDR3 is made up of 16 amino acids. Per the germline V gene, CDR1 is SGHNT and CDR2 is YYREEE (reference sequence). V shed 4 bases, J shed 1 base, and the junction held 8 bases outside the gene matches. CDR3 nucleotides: TGTGCCAGCAGCCGAGCAGCGGGAGTGGGCACAGATACGCAGTATTTT. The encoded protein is CASSRAAGVGTDTQYF.

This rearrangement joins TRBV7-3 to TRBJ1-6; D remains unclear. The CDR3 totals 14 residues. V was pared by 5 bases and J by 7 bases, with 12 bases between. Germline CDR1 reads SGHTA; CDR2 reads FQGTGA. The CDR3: CASSASGANSPLHF. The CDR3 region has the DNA TGTGCCAGCAGCGCGTCGGGAGCCAATTCACCCCTCCACTTT.

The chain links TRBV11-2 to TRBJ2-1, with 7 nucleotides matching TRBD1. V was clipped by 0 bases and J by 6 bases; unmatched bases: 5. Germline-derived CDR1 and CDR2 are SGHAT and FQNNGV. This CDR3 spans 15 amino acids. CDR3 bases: TGTGCCAGCAGCTTAGATAAGGGGGCCGGCAATGAGCAGTTCTTC. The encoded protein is CASSLDKGAGNEQFF.

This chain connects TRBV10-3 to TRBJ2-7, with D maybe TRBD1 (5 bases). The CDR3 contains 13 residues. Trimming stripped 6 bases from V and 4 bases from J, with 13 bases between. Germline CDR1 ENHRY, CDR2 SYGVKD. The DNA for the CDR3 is TGTGCCATCAGGGATGACAGAACTTACGAGCAGTACTTC. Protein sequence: CAIRDDRTYEQYF.

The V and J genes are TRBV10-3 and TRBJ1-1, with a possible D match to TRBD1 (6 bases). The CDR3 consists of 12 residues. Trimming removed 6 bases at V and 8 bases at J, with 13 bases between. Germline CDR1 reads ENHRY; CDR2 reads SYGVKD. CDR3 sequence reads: CAISPGRGEAFF. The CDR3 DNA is TGTGCCATCAGCCCCGGGAGGGGGGAAGCTTTCTTT.

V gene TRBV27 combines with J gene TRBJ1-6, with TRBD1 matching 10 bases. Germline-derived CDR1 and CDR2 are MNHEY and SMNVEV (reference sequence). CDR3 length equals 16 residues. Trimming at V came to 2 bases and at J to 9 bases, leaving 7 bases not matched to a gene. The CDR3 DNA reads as TGTGCCAGCAGTTTACGACAGGGGGCGAATCGTTCACCCCTCCACTTT. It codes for CASSLRQGANRSPLHF.

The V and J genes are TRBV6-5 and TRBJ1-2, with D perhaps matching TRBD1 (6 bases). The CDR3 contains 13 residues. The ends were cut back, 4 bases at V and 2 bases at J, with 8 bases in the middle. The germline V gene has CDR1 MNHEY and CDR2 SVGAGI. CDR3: CASSLDSNYGYTF. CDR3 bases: TGTGCCAGCAGTTTGGACAGCAACTATGGCTACACCTTC.

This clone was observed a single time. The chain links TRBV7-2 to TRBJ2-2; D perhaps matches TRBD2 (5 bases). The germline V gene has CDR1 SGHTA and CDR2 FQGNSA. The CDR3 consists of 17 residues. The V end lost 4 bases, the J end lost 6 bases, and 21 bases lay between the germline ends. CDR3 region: CASSYQPARVGSGELFF. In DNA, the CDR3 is TGTGCCAGCAGCTATCAACCAGCGCGGGTGGGTTCCGGGGAGCTGTTTTTT.

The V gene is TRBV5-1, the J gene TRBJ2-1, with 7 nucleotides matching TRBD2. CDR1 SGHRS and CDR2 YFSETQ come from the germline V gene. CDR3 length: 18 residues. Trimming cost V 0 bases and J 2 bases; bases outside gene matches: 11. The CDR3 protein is CASSLGSGLSGPYNEQFF. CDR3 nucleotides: TGCGCCAGCAGCTTGGGGTCGGGGCTTAGCGGGCCCTACAATGAGCAGTTCTTC.

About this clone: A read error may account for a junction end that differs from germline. CDR3 loop: CASSQGDRGDITEKLLF. The CDR3 region has the DNA TGCGCCAGCAGCCAAGGGGACAGGGGGGATATTACCGAAAAACTGCTTTTT. The rearrangement joins TRBV4-1 to TRBJ1-4; 11 bases are shared with TRBD1. CDR3 length: 17 amino acids. Germline V gene lookup returns CDR1 MGHRA and CDR2 YSYEKL.

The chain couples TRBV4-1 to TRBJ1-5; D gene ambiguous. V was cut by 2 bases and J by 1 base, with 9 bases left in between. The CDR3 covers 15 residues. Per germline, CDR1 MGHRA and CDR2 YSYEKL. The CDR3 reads CASSQISGSNQPQHF. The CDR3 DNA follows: TGCGCCAGCAGCCAAATCAGCGGAAGCAATCAGCCCCAGCATTTT.

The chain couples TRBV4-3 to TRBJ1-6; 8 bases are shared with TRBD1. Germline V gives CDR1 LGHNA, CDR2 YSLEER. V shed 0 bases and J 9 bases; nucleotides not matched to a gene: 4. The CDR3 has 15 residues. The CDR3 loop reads CASSQDGTGSSPLHF. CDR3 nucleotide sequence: TGCGCCAGCAGCCAAGATGGGACAGGATCTTCACCCCTCCACTTT.